This T cell receptor (beta chain) was obtained from a study of blood T cell repertoires in COVID-19. Study-level information: The United States, Italy and Spain were the sources of the acute and convalescent COVID-19 samples. PBMCs, B-cell-depleted T cells, or T cells provided the cDNA or gDNA that made up the material.

Under the authors' procedure: Nucleated cell counts were estimated from reference gene primer amplification. Libraries were prepared by immunoSEQ multiplex PCR; TCRdb keeps only in-frame clonotypes and omits some of them. That table is the source of V, J and clone size, and D and trimming were worked out from the DNA. This table has 90,000 to 150,000 clones, approximately 86% appearing once. The source material was peripheral blood. The TCR comes from a woman between 50 and 59 years old with active or convalescent COVID-19.

The CDR3 region has the DNA TGTGCCAGCACTAGGACAGGGGAAGGCTACACCTTC. It translates to CASTRTGEGYTF. The rearrangement uses TRBV6-5 and TRBJ1-2; 9 nucleotides match TRBD1. The length of the CDR3 is 12 residues. J lost 8 bases, V lost 7 bases, and 5 bases had no gene match. Germline loops: CDR1 MNHEY, CDR2 SVGAGI.